This TCR beta chain was obtained from a study of vaccination and CD4 T cells after COVID-19. Study overall: Cultures designated as controls were supplied with a CEFX pool, an HIV-1 Nef pool, or no peptide. The study, taken as a whole, reports: Spike mono-reactivity held for 304 of 307 vaccine-specific clones in convalescent patients. Within the convalescent patients, a median roughly 86% of the SARS-CoV-2-reactive clones were ones that appeared only post-vaccination.

Trimming pared 7 bases from V and 4 bases from J, leaving 16 bases between. Germline V lookup: CDR1 MNHNS, CDR2 SASEGT. CDR3 length: 15 residues. This clonotype was observed a few times. Its antigen is not known. Sequenced with the Oncomine TCR Beta short-read assay was DNA taken from cultured CD4+ T cells. Scientists extracted genomic DNA from CD4+ T cells grown in culture. TCRdb re-called the PCR reads with MiXCR, one entry per CDR3 protein. The sample lists some 22,000 distinct CDR3 sequences, about 32% occurring once. Described time point: late sampling 161 to 241 days after vaccination in three convalescent patients. Described treatment: roughly 10-day PBMC culture with coronavirus spike peptide pools or control peptides (ViraFEST assay).

The TCR comes from a human donor who had recovered from COVID-19. This sequence joins TRBV6-1 and TRBJ2-2; no reliable D call. Sequences were derived from CD4+ T cells from blood, cultured in vitro, sampled about 7 months after SARS-CoV-2 vaccination. In DNA form, the CDR3 reads TGTGCCAGCAAAGTTGAGGCCCAGGCCACCGGGGAGCTGTTTTTT. Amino acid sequence: CASKVEAQATGELFF.